This entry is about one TCR beta chain. The repertoire was sequenced with immunoSEQ multiplex PCR; TCRdb's copy has only in-frame clones and lacks some. The repertoire has a few hundred thousand clones, more than 75% of them found once; the top ten carry about 3%. The sample originates from a study of blood T cell repertoires in COVID-19. Turning to the study itself: PBMCs, B-cell-depleted T cells, or T cells were the source of the cDNA or gDNA that made up the material.

CDR1 is MNHNY, CDR2 SVGAGI, per germline (reference sequence). The CDR3 runs to 16 residues. Trimming pared 2 bases from V and 2 bases from J, leaving 13 bases between. The TCR sequence derives from a woman in her twenties or thirties who had recovered from COVID-19. The V and J genes are TRBV6-6 and TRBJ1-5; a weak D match, TRBD1 (6 bases). Sequencing was done on a sample of PBMCs or T cells enriched from blood (not recorded which). In DNA, the CDR3 is TGTGCCAGCAGTTACATGGGTCAGGGGCGCAATCAGCCCCAGCATTTT. The encoded protein is CASSYMGQGRNQPQHF.